These 29 T cell receptor beta chains share one sample of origin, sequenced in a study of blood T cells in healthy people across ages. A J-beta primer mix and a sample-barcoded 5' primer were used in a second PCR of about 7 to 12 cycles. One entry per CDR3 protein, called by TCRdb with MiXCR from the 5' RACE reads. The sample shows about 1.8 million distinct CDR3 sequences, around half of them seen only once. The sequenced material came from blood. Every receptor here comes from a middle-aged woman in good health.

The sample holds many counts of this clonotype. The rearrangement joins TRBV10-1 to TRBJ2-5; 10 nucleotides match TRBD2. The V and J ends lost 3 bases and 3 bases, in that order; junction bases with no gene match: 4. Germline CDR1 reads WNHNN; CDR2 reads SYGVQD (reference sequence). The CDR3 loop spans 15 amino acids. CDR3 amino acids: CASSDVTSGEETQYF. In nucleotides, the CDR3 is TGCGCCAGCAGTGATGTAACTAGCGGGGAAGAGACCCAGTACTTC.

The V call is TRBV6-5, the J call TRBJ2-7, with a tentative D call TRBD2 (6 bases). Germline CDR1 reads MNHEY; CDR2 reads SVGAGI. The CDR3 sequence is 14 residues long. The ends were cut back, 6 bases at V and 2 bases at J, with 14 bases in the middle. CDR3 sequence: CASSRDFPAYEQYF. CDR3 bases: TGTGCCAGCAGCCGGGACTTTCCGGCCTACGAGCAGTACTTC.

The gene calls are TRBV7-9 and TRBJ2-5; maybe TRBD2 (5 bases). V was shortened by 5 bases and J by 2 bases, with 12 bases between the two germline ends. CDR1 and CDR2 (germline): SEHNR, FQNEAQ (reference sequence). The CDR3 has 14 residues. CDR3 DNA sequence: TGTGCCAGCAGCGTAGGACTTATTCAAGAGACCCAGTACTTC. Its protein is CASSVGLIQETQYF.

CDR3: CASSEVEGVPDTQYF. CDR3 bases: TGTGCCAGCAGTGAAGTGGAGGGTGTCCCAGATACGCAGTATTTT. V and J are TRBV2 and TRBJ2-3; tentatively, D is TRBD2 (6 bases). The germline V gene encodes CDR1 SNHLY and CDR2 FYNNEI. This CDR3 comprises 15 residues. V gave up 1 base and J gave up 4 bases, with 12 bases separating them.

The chain employs TRBV12-3 or TRBV12-4 and TRBJ1-2; D gene uncertain. The CDR3 loop spans 13 amino acids. Between the trimmed V and J ends, which lost 9 bases and 4 bases, there was a span of 15 bases. The CDR3 DNA follows: TGTGCCAGTGGGAGCCAGAGCTTCTATGGCTACACCTTC. It codes for CASGSQSFYGYTF.

This rearrangement joins TRBV10-3 to TRBJ2-7, with D possibly matching TRBD1 (5 bases). CDR3 length: 14 amino acids. Trimming left V 6 bases short and J 5 bases short, with 17 bases between. CDR1 is ENHRY and CDR2 is SYGVKD in the germline V gene. CDR3 sequence: CAISARQRSHEQYF. CDR3 DNA: TGTGCCATCAGCGCTAGACAGAGGTCGCACGAGCAGTACTTC.

This clonotype was observed a handful of times. The rearrangement joins TRBV5-1 to TRBJ2-5; TRBD2 aligns across 10 bases. V was clipped by 3 bases and J by 5 bases; unmatched bases: 7. CDR3 length equals 15 residues. Germline lookup yields CDR1 SGHRS and CDR2 YFSETQ. The CDR3 is CASSWKAGGPETQYF. CDR3 coding DNA: TGCGCCAGCAGCTGGAAAGCGGGGGGGCCGGAGACCCAGTACTTC.

In this sample, this clonotype turned up a few times. The rearrangement uses TRBV12-3 or TRBV12-4 and TRBJ2-7; D gene uncertain. Matching the DNA end better, TRBJ2-5 makes the J call doubtful. This CDR3 is 12 amino acids long. The CDR3, as DNA: TGTGCCAGCAGTTTAGGGGTGAGGACCCAGTACTTC. The encoded protein is CASSLGVRTQYF.

The chain is built from TRBV15 and TRBJ2-7, with 8 nucleotides matching TRBD1. The V and J ends lost 1 base and 7 bases, in that order; junction bases with no gene match: 12. This CDR3 is built from 16 residues. The germline gives CDR1 LNHNV, CDR2 YYDKDF (reference sequence). The CDR3 DNA reads TGTGCCACCAGCAGAGTGGCAGGGACAGGCAACAATGAGCAGTACTTC. Translation: CATSRVAGTGNNEQYF.

In its sample, this clonotype was seen many times. The chain joins TRBV6-5 to TRBJ2-5, with a tentative D call TRBD2 (6 bases). Germline CDR1 is MNHEY and CDR2 is SVGAGI. CDR3 size: 15 residues. The V and J ends lost 0 bases and 1 base respectively, with 9 bases between them. CDR3 residues: CASSYSGGFQETQYF. The CDR3 nucleotides read TGTGCCAGCAGTTACTCCGGGGGATTCCAAGAGACCCAGTACTTC.

V and J are TRBV5-1 and TRBJ1-1, with TRBD1 matching over 8 bases. Per the germline V gene, CDR1 is SGHRS and CDR2 is YFSETQ. The CDR3 loop spans 15 amino acids. J was trimmed by 3 bases and V by 4 bases; bases with no gene match: 8. The CDR3 sequence: CASSDQTGEYTEAFF. The CDR3 DNA reads as TGCGCCAGCAGCGACCAGACAGGGGAATACACTGAAGCTTTCTTT.

This clonotype has only a few counts. The rearrangement links TRBV12-3 or TRBV12-4 to TRBJ2-1, with 10 bases fitting TRBD2. This CDR3 comprises 15 residues. J gave up 6 bases and V 5 bases, and 7 bases lay outside the gene matches. The CDR3 DNA follows: TGTGCCAGCAGTAAACGGACTAGCGGCAGCAATGAGCAGTTCTTC. Protein product: CASSKRTSGSNEQFF.

The chain employs TRBV4-3 and TRBJ2-7, with 7 bases matching TRBD2. Germline CDR1 reads LGHNA; CDR2 reads YSLEER. The junction had 7 bases not matched to a gene; V was cut back by 1 base and J by 4 bases. This CDR3 region has 15 residues. The CDR3 sequence: CASSQVKGTNYEQYF. CDR3 DNA: TGCGCCAGCAGCCAAGTAAAAGGGACTAATTACGAGCAGTACTTC.

The V and J genes are TRBV5-5 and TRBJ2-7; TRBD1 aligns across 7 bases. With V trimmed by 4 bases and J by 2 bases, 6 bases remained unmatched. The CDR3 is made up of 14 amino acids. The germline V gene encodes CDR1 SGHKS and CDR2 YYEKEE (reference sequence). CDR3 sequence: CASSHVGTAYEQYF. In nucleotides, the CDR3 is TGTGCCAGCAGCCATGTGGGGACAGCCTACGAGCAGTACTTC.

This chain links TRBV20-1 with TRBJ2-1; 7 nucleotides match TRBD1. CDR3 length: 13 residues. Germline CDR1 is DFQATT and CDR2 is SNEGSKA (reference sequence). Unmatched junction bases numbered 3, after V lost 3 bases and J lost 4 bases. The CDR3 here is CSARTGQYNEQFF. The CDR3 bases are TGCAGTGCTAGGACGGGACAGTACAATGAGCAGTTCTTC.

The V call is TRBV7-2, the J call TRBJ2-3; D unclear. Trimming pared 3 bases from V and 2 bases from J, leaving 15 bases between. The CDR3 runs to 16 residues. Germline loops: CDR1 SGHTA, CDR2 FQGNSA. In DNA, the CDR3 is TGTGCCAGCAGCTTGTCTGCGTTGGGTTCCACAGATACGCAGTATTTT. It encodes CASSLSALGSTDTQYF.

The chain couples TRBV6-2 or TRBV6-3 to TRBJ2-6; D unclear. The CDR3 length is 17 residues. Deletions cut 0 bases from V and 4 bases from J, with 13 bases between. Germline assignment: CDR1 MNHEY and CDR2 SVGEGT. The CDR3 DNA sequence: TGTGCCAGCAGTTACTCTGGGCGGTCTGAGGGGGCCAACGTCCTGACTTTC. This codes for CASSYSGRSEGANVLTF.

This clonotype was observed a handful of times. The chain carries TRBV3-1 and TRBJ2-1, with D possibly being TRBD2 (5 bases). The CDR3 consists of 17 residues. The germline V gene has CDR1 LGHDT and CDR2 YNNKEL (reference sequence). Trimming took 0 bases from V and 2 from J, leaving 14 bases between them. In DNA form, the CDR3 reads TGTGCCAGCAGCCAAGATAATCTAGCTGGTACCTACAATGAGCAGTTCTTC. The encoded protein is CASSQDNLAGTYNEQFF.

This clonotype was counted only a few times. J is TRBJ2-5 and V is TRBV29-1; D possibly corresponds to TRBD1 (5 bases). This CDR3 comprises 11 residues. V lost 0 bases, J lost 11 bases, and 10 bases lay in between. The V gene's germline CDR1 is SQVTM and CDR2 ANQGSEA. CDR3 loop: CSVEDPGIQYF. In DNA, the CDR3 is TGCAGCGTTGAAGATCCAGGGATACAGTACTTC.

A few counts support this clonotype. V usage is TRBV21-1 and J usage is TRBJ2-7. TRBV21-1 is a recognized pseudogene. The CDR3 consists of 19 residues. CDR3 amino acids: CASSKSECHQVNKTYEQYF. The DNA of the CDR3 is TGTGCCAGCAGCAAATCCGAATGCCATCAAGTGAACAAGACCTACGAGCAGTACTTC.

This chain links TRBV3-1 with TRBJ2-1; D ambiguous. The CDR3 has 17 residues. Germline CDR1 LGHDT, CDR2 YNNKEL (reference sequence). Trimming shortened V by 0 bases and J by 0 bases, and 12 bases separated the two germline ends. The CDR3 reads CASSQDRRAGSYNEQFF. The CDR3 DNA reads TGTGCCAGCAGCCAAGATCGAAGGGCTGGCTCCTACAATGAGCAGTTCTTC.

This clonotype was observed a few times. The chain couples TRBV28 to TRBJ2-7; 7 bases match TRBD2. Germline CDR1 reads MDHEN; CDR2 reads SYDVKM. This CDR3 contains 15 residues. Unmatched junction bases numbered 7, after V lost 5 bases and J lost 0 bases. The CDR3 DNA reads TGTGCCAGCAGTCCCGGGGGGTTCTACTCCTACGAGCAGTACTTC. As protein: CASSPGGFYSYEQYF.

This clonotype was seen more than once but under ten times. V and J are TRBV3-1 and TRBJ1-5, with a possible D match to TRBD1 (6 bases). The CDR3 length is 16 residues. V lost 0 bases and J lost 4, with 13 bases in between. Germline-derived CDR1 and CDR2 are LGHDT and YNNKEL (reference sequence). CDR3 sequence (DNA): TGTGCCAGCAGCCAAGAAGGCGGAGGGGGAAATCAGCCCCAGCATTTT. Its protein is CASSQEGGGGNQPQHF.

This clonotype was counted between two and nine times. The DNA of the CDR3 is TGTGCCAGCAATCCACAGGGGGCGATTCAGCCCCAGCATTTT. It specifies CASNPQGAIQPQHF. This chain uses TRBV27 with TRBJ1-5; 9 bases line up with TRBD1. Unmatched junction bases numbered 7, after V lost 7 bases and J lost 6 bases. Germline V gene sequence: CDR1 MNHEY, CDR2 SMNVEV (reference sequence). The length of the CDR3 is 14 residues.

The rearrangement links TRBV27 to TRBJ1-5, with 7 bases matching TRBD1. Germline CDR1 is MNHEY and CDR2 is SMNVEV (reference sequence). The CDR3 totals 14 residues. Trimming took 6 bases from V and 10 from J; bases not matched to a gene: 12. The CDR3 DNA is TGTGCCAGCAGGAGACAGGGACTAGGCCACCCCCAGCATTTT. The encoded protein is CASRRQGLGHPQHF.

V is TRBV7-6 and J is TRBJ2-1; the D gene could be TRBD1 or TRBD2 (5 bases each). With 0 bases removed from V and 6 bases from J, the gap between germline ends came to 15 bases. The CDR3 sequence is 16 residues long. Germline V lookup: CDR1 SGHVS, CDR2 FNYEAQ. CDR3 nucleotide sequence: TGTGCCAGCAGCTTAGCAATGTCGCGAGGGGTCAATGAGCAGTTCTTC. Translated, it gives CASSLAMSRGVNEQFF.

The rearrangement uses TRBV5-1 and TRBJ2-3; D unresolved. Germline V gives CDR1 SGHRS, CDR2 YFSETQ. The CDR3 totals 15 residues. Between the trimmed V and J ends, which lost 2 bases and 1 base, there was a span of 11 bases. The CDR3, as DNA: TGCGCCAGCAGCTTTAGAAACCCTGGCACAGATACGCAGTATTTT. It translates to CASSFRNPGTDTQYF.

This chain joins TRBV5-5 and TRBJ2-3; 7 bases line up with TRBD1. The CDR3 has 18 amino acids. V shed 4 bases and J 2 bases; nucleotides not matched to a gene: 16. Germline V gives CDR1 SGHKS, CDR2 YYEKEE (reference sequence). CDR3 in amino acids: CASSLESRTGRNTDTQYF. The CDR3, as DNA: TGTGCCAGCAGCCTGGAATCCCGGACAGGCAGAAACACAGATACGCAGTATTTT.

The V gene is TRBV7-8, the J gene TRBJ2-5; D not certain. Germline-derived CDR1 and CDR2 are SGHVS and FQNEAQ. Trimming removed 4 bases from V and 1 base from J, with 13 bases in between. The CDR3 loop spans 15 amino acids. CDR3 sequence: CASSYTSYTQETQYF. In DNA form, the CDR3 reads TGTGCCAGCAGCTACACGTCTTATACCCAAGAGACCCAGTACTTC.